Listed below are T cell receptor beta chains from one sample, sequenced in a study of a mutant IDH1 vaccine in newly diagnosed glioma. TCRdb's copy holds only in-frame clones and misses some; the assay was immunoSEQ multiplex PCR. The sample consists of 25,000 to 35,000 clones, 70% to 90% of them appearing once. Sequences were derived from PBMCs, sampled from a glioma patient treated with radiotherapy, temozolomide or both. The source is a woman aged 40 to 50 with glioma. Each CDR3 is given with its conserved first and last residue. The D gene is left open where the match is weak. The listing skips clone size in some rows; elsewhere it reads once, few, many or a size class.

DNA,CDR3,D,size,J,V
TGTGCCAGCGGACGGCAGCCTGCAACTAATGAAAAACTGTTTTTT,CASGRQPATNEKLFF,.,.,TRBJ1-4,TRBV6-1
TGTGCCAGCAGCTTTGGAGGAAACACCATATATTTT,CASSFGGNTIYF,.,.,TRBJ1-3,TRBV5-4
TGTGCCAGCAGTAACTCCAATCAGCCCCAGCATTTT,CASSNSNQPQHF,.,few,TRBJ1-5,TRBV6-6
TGTGCCAGCAGTTACGGCCTCTCTGGAAACACCATATATTTT,CASSYGLSGNTIYF,.,.,TRBJ1-3,TRBV6-5
TGCGCCAGCAGTGAGTTGGGGGGCCTCTCCTATGGCTACACCTTC,CASSELGGLSYGYTF,.,.,TRBJ1-2,TRBV10-2
TGTGCTAGTGCCTGGTCCCATAGCAATCAGCCCCAGCATTTT,CASAWSHSNQPQHF,.,.,TRBJ1-5,TRBV12-5
TGCAGCGTTGCACTTTTTGGGCGGGATGCCTCCTACGAGCAGTACTTC,CSVALFGRDASYEQYF,.,.,TRBJ2-7,TRBV29-1
TGTGCCAGCAGCGTGGGGCCAGCCTACGAGCAGTACTTC,CASSVGPAYEQYF,.,.,TRBJ2-7,TRBV6-1
TGCGCCAGCAGAAAACCGGGACAGGCCCATTCACCCCTCCACTTT,CASRKPGQAHSPLHF,TRBD1,.,TRBJ1-6,TRBV4-1
TGTGCCAGCAGACTTCCCCCGCACCATCAGCCCCAGCATTTT,CASRLPPHHQPQHF,.,.,TRBJ1-5,TRBV21-1